This T cell receptor beta chain was documented in a study of T cells in tuberculosis (dated by TCRdb to between 2018 and 2020). About the investigation overall: The study combined CD1B tetramers and high-throughput TCR immunosequencing to characterize T cells specific for the mycobacterial lipid antigen glucose monomycolate (GMM). With over nine people per group, a South African clinical cohort compared IGRA-negative adolescents, IGRA-positive adolescents with latent tuberculosis, and adults with active tuberculosis. Overall results and qualifications from the work: Clinical samples were chosen by availability of cryopreserved specimens, and active tuberculosis cases were adults while controls were adolescents. The smaller NN-distances in active tuberculosis patients were driven in part by shorter CDR3-alpha lengths, while the difference seen for TCR-beta was not statistically significant. Smaller mean NN-distances to GMM-specific TCRs were observed in active tuberculosis TCR-alpha repertoires than in IGRA-negative controls, suggesting clonal expansion of GMM-specific TCRs. A classifier using the diverse GMM-specific repertoire reached around 85% accuracy (AUROC 0.85 to 0.9), compared with roughly 70% accuracy using GEM motif frequencies.

As to this clone: What antigen it recognizes has not been identified. No base quality values were provided; no much bigger clone lies one nucleotide off.

TCR libraries were generated with the immunoSEQ multiplex PCR assay, using TCR-beta and/or TCR-alpha/delta assays for each sample. The amplified TCR libraries were sequenced on the Illumina high-throughput platform. As for the authors' bioinformatics: Clustering and dimensionality reduction were performed using pairwise TCRdist distances among GMM-specific receptors from ex vivo sorted or in vitro expanded T cells. Each clinical repertoire was assigned a mean NN-distance score, defined as the average TCRdist to the nearest 10% of tetramer-positive reference sequences. To compute GEM TCR motif frequency, the fraction of unique TCRs matching known GEM sequences by V/J usage and CDR3 length was calculated. Active tuberculosis was classified by linear discriminant analysis with leave-one-out cross-validation, implemented in scikit-learn. As stored in TCRdb, this immuneACCESS dataset retains in-frame rearrangements with V and J assigned. A fraction of the clones does not appear; measured against another copy, unresolved V genes explain less than half of the discrepancy, and the remainder lacks a known reason. That table is the source of V, J and clone size, and D and trimming were worked out from the DNA. The sample data list about 29,000 clones, and over 85% of these were observed just once. Together, the top ten hold less than 5.5% of the sample.

At study entry, adolescents were screened for latent tuberculosis infection by tuberculin skin test and QuantiFERON-TB GOLD In-Tube IGRA. Immunosequencing was performed on unsorted cryopreserved PBMC, with around 100,000 T cells per clinical donor covered on average. Eleven high schools in the Worcester region of the Western Cape, South Africa, served as enrollment sites for adolescents aged 12 to 18 years. About 10 M. tuberculosis-infected adolescents and roughly ten uninfected adolescents were selected, with the two groups matched for age and sex. For the adolescents, PBMC were isolated by density centrifugation from freshly drawn heparinized blood and then cryopreserved. The germline V gene sets CDR1 to MGHRA and CDR2 to YSYEKL. Inclusive of the bounding cysteine and phenylalanine, the CDR3 is 17 residues long. The kept DNA is CDR3 alone, 51 bases in frame from the first base. Germline trimming amounts to 3 bases on V and 3 bases on J, with 7 as the count of junction bases outside the gene matches.

This TCR derives from a donor aged 10-35 years with latent tuberculosis or without tuberculosis infection. Specimen: PBMCs. The V and J genes are TRBV4-1 and TRBJ2-7; 14 of the junction bases match TRBD2. The DNA is TGCGCCAGCAGCCACCCCGGGACTAGCGGGAGTCTCTACGAGCAGTACTTC. Its translation reads: CASSHPGTSGSLYEQYF.